This section outlines one T cell receptor beta chain sequence together with its context. The germline CDR1 and CDR2 sequences are GTSNPN and SVGIG (reference sequence). This CDR3 has 15 residues. Trimming cost V 0 bases and J 6 bases, with 15 bases left between them. Data came from immunoSEQ multiplex PCR; TCRdb stores just in-frame clones and leaves some out. The repertoire holds approximately 1.4 million clones, 98% seen once, with approximately 0.45% in the top ten. These data originate in a study of shared clonotypes between healthy human individuals. The TCR originated in a man aged 25-45 years in good health. The J gene is TRBJ1-5, the V gene TRBV30; a possible D gene is TRBD1 (6 bases). Sequencing was performed on naive CD4+ T cells sorted from blood. Subset here: CD45RA+ positively selected. Written as DNA, the CDR3 is TGTGCCTGGAGTGTTGGCCGGGGGCCCCCTCAGCCCCAGCATTTT. This codes for CAWSVGRGPPQPQHF.